This TCR beta chain was identified in a study of identifying expanded T cells in peripheral blood. Germline CDR1 reads SGHDT; CDR2 reads YYEEEE. This CDR3 is built from 14 residues. V was shortened by 3 bases and J by 4 bases, with 13 bases between the two germline ends. No infections or other immune events were documented during collection. This clone has a single count. Its matching antigen is unknown. Profiling relied on immunoSEQ multiplex PCR, and the TCRdb table lists in-frame clones only, not all of them. The sample carries about 85,000 clones, about nine tenths recorded once. Notes on the study in general: Differentially abundant clones: roughly 1.2 between replicates, approximately 15 at two to three weeks, 19 at four. Across healthy donors, higher total template counts meant significantly greater two-week count variance.

The sequence was obtained from a person between 18 and 75 years old in good health. The V and J genes are TRBV5-6 and TRBJ2-5; D might be TRBD1 (5 bases). Sample: blood. Here the CDR3 reads CASSSSRVTETQYF. CDR3 bases: TGTGCCAGCAGCTCGTCCAGGGTCACAGAGACCCAGTACTTC.